This T cell receptor beta chain originates from a study of blood T cell repertoires in COVID-19. Overall study: The United States, Italy and Spain provided the acute and convalescent COVID-19 samples. PBMCs, B-cell-depleted T cells, or T cells were the source of the cDNA or gDNA that made up the material.

Measured with immunoSEQ multiplex PCR; TCRdb has only the in-frame clones, and not every one. The sample contains 70,000 to 85,000 clones, around 84% of which appear only once. V was pared by 3 bases and J by 0 bases, with 10 bases between. The CDR3 extends over 16 amino acids. Per the germline V gene, CDR1 is KGHDR and CDR2 is SFDVKD. This clone occurred a few times. The genes are TRBV24-1 and TRBJ2-2, with D possibly matching TRBD1 (6 bases). Sample: peripheral blood. This TCR was sampled from a woman aged 80 or over in a cohort sampled during active or convalescent COVID-19. CDR3 coding DNA: TGTGCCACCAGTGATCCAGGGGCCGCGAACACCGGGGAGCTGTTTTTT. This translates into CATSDPGAANTGELFF.